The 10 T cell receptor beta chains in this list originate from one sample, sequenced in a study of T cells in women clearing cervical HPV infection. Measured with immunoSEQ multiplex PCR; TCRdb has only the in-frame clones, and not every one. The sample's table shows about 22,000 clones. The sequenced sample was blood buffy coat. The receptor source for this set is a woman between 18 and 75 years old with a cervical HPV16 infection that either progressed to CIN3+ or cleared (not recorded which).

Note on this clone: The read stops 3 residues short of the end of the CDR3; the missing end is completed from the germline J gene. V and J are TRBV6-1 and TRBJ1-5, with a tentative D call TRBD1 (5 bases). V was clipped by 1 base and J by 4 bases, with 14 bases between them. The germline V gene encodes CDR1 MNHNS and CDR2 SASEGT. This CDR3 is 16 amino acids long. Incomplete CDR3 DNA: TGTGCCAGCAGTGAAGGGGCCCGGGGGGGTAATCAGCCC. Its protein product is CASSEGARGGNQP. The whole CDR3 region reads CASSEGARGGNQPQHF.

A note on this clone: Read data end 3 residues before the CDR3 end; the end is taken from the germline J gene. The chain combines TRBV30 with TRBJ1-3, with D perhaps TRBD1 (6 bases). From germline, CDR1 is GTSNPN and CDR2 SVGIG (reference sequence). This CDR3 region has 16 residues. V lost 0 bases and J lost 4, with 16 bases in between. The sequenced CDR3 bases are TGTGCCTGGAGTGTCGGTGGAGGGACAAGCGGAAACACC. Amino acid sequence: CAWSVGGGTSGNT. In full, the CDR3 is CAWSVGGGTSGNTIYF.

The sequenced part of the CDR3 DNA is TGCGCCAGCAGCTTGGACGGACAGCCGAACACTGAA. Translating it yields CASSLDGQPNTE. The CDR3 as a whole reads CASSLDGQPNTEAFF. The chain carries TRBV5-1 and TRBJ1-1; possible D gene TRBD1, 6 bases. The read ends 3 residues before the CDR3 terminus; that terminus is restored from the germline J gene. V dropped 0 bases and J dropped 1 base, with 10 bases sitting between them. Germline CDR1 is SGHRS and CDR2 is YFSETQ. The CDR3 totals 15 residues.

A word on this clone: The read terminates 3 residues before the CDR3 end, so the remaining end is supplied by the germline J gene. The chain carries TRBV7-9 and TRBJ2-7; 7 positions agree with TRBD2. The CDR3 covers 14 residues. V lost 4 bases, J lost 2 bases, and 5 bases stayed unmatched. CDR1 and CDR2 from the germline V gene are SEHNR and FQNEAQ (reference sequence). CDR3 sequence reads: CASSSMGGAYEQYF. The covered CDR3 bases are TGTGCCAGCAGCTCCATGGGGGGGGCCTACGAG.

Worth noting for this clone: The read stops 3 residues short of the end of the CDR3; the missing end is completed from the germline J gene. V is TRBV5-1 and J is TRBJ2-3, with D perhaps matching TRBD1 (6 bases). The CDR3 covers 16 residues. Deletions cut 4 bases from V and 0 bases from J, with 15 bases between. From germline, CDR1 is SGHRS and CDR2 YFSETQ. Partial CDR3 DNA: TGCGCCAGCAGCGGTGTGGGGGACACCAGCACAGATACG. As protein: CASSGVGDTSTDT. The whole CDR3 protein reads CASSGVGDTSTDTQYF.

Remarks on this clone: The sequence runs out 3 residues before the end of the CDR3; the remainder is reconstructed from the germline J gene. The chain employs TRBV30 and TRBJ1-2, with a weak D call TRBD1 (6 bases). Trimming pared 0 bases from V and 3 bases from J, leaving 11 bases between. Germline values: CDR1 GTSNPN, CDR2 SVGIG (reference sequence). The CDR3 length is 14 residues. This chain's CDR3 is CAWSVRGGHYGYTF. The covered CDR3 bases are TGTGCCTGGAGTGTACGGGGGGGCCACTATGGC.

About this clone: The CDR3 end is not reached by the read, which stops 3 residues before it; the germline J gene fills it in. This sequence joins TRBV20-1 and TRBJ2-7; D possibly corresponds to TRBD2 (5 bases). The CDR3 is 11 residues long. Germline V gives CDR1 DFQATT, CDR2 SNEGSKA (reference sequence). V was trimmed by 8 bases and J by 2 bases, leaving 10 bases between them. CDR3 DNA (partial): TGCAGTACCGGACTCACCTACGAG. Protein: CSTGLTYE. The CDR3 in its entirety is CSTGLTYEQYF.

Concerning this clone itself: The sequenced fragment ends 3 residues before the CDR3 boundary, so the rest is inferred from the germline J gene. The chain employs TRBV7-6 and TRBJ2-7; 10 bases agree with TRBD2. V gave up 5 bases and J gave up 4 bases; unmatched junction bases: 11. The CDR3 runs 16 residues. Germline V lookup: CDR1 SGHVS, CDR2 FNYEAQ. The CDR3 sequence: CASSLQAGGPLYEQYF. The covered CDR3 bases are TGTGCCAGCAGCCTACAAGCGGGAGGGCCTCTTTACGAG.

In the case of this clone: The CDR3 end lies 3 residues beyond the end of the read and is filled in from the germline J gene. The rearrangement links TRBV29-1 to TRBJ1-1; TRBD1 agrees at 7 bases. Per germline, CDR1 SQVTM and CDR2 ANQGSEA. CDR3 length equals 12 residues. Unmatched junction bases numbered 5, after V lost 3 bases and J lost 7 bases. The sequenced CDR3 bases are TGCAGCGTTGATCGACAGGGAGTTGAA. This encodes CSVDRQGVE. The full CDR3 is CSVDRQGVEAFF.

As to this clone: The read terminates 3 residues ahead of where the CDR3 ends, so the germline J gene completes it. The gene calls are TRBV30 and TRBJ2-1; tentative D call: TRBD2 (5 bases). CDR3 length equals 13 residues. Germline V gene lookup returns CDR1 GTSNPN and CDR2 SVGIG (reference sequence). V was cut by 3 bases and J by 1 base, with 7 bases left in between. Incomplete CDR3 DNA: TGTGCCTGGAGGGACTTTTCCTACAATGAG. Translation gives CAWRDFSYNE. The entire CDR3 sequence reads CAWRDFSYNEQFF.